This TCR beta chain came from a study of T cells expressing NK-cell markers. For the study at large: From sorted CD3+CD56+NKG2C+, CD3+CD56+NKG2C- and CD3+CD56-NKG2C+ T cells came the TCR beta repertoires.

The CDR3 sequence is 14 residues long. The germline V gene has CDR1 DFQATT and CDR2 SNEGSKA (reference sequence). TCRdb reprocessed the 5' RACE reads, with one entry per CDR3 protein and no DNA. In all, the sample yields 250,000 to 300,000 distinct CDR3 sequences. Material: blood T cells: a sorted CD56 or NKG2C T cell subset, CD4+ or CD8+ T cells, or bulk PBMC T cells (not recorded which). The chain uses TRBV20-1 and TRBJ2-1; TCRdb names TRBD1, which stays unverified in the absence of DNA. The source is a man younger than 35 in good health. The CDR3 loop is CSANWDRGPNEQFF.